The clone carrying this T cell receptor (beta chain) has at least ten counts. The antigen is not known. The junction had 2 bases not matched to a gene; V was cut back by 2 bases and J by 2 bases. Germline loops: CDR1 PRHDT, CDR2 FYEKMQ (reference sequence). CDR3 length equals 14 residues. The sample belongs to a study of CD8 T cells in ankylosing spondylitis. One entry per CDR3 protein, called by TCRdb with MiXCR from the 5' RACE reads. The profile shows 350,000 or so distinct CDR3 sequences, 8% of them singletons. Study-level results: Eight highly homologous variants formed a TCR beta motif that appeared characteristic of ankylosing spondylitis blood. The disease-linked clones had a CD8+ phenotype and low blood frequencies. The authors reported significant enrichment of disease-linked clones in matched ankylosing spondylitis synovial fluid. Existing reports had already noted some motif variants in reactive arthritis synovial fluid and blood.

This clonotype originated in a male donor with ankylosing spondylitis. Sample: blood, either unsorted or a sorted T cell fraction (not recorded which). V gene TRBV13 combines with J gene TRBJ2-5; the match to TRBD2 covers 7 bases. Here the CDR3 reads CASSLRTRQETQYF. The CDR3 nucleotides read TGTGCCAGCAGCTTAAGGACTAGGCAAGAGACCCAGTACTTC.